This TCR beta chain is drawn from a study of T cells in Graves' hyperthyroidism and ophthalmopathy (dated by TCRdb to between 2018 and 2020). Regarding the complete study: Peripheral blood samples were taken at the time of initial diagnosis, prior to any treatment. In addition, the study compared T-cell repertoires in thyroid tissue and in blood from five or six Graves' hyperthyroidism patients. The 95 to 100 discovery patients were randomly split 7:3 into training and test sets. Prospective prediction of ophthalmopathy was tested in an independent validation cohort of 18 to 20 hyperthyroidism patients and around 16 patients who later progressed to ophthalmopathy. To identify TCR V-J signatures that set the groups apart, the researchers used a discovery cohort of 100 or so patients, made up of under 45 with Graves' ophthalmopathy and 55 to 65 with stable Graves' hyperthyroidism. After blood sampling, hyperthyroidism patients were treated with methimazole at a starting dose of 30 mg daily, and ophthalmopathy patients were treated with high-dose intravenous methylprednisolone. According to the paper, TCR Vbeta CDR3 sequencing was carried out on over 130 peripheral blood samples, which came from 40 to 45 ophthalmopathy, approximately 78 hyperthyroidism and some 17 progressor patients.

Ophthalmopathy patients had moderately to severely active disease, Clinical Activity Score of at least 3, NOSPECS grade of at least 4, and duration under 3 months. Exclusion was applied to patients with uncontrolled infections, other autoimmune diseases, pregnancy or lactation. Diagnoses were based on clinical symptoms, serum thyroxine and TRAb, thyroid ultrasound and orbital computed tomography. PBMCs were separated from approximately 10 ml of fresh peripheral blood using Ficoll-Paque density gradient centrifugation. Trizol reagent was used to extract total RNA, and RNA quality was then checked on an Agilent 2100 Bioanalyzer. This clonotype has just a few counts. It has no known antigen specificity. Germline is not matched at one junction end, which may reflect a read error. Points the paper makes about the study in general: In validation, progression to ophthalmopathy was predicted by the model with approximately 67% sensitivity and around 75% specificity, a median of approximately 6.5 months before onset. Sample size was not statistically predetermined, and investigators were not blinded to group allocation. Most expanded thyroid clonotypes (frequency above 0.001) were also detected in blood, a finding suggesting that blood repertoires may reflect thyroid immune responses. A model built on a 13 V-J signature distinguished ophthalmopathy from stable hyperthyroidism, reaching 87.88% sensitivity and 81.08% specificity in cross-validation and 80%/75% in testing.

The TCR beta CDR3 regions were amplified from RNA transcripts. For the first round of RT-PCR on the TCR CDR3, the HTBI primer set was used together with the Qiagen OneStep RT-PCR kit. Libraries were constructed in a second round of multiplex PCR, after which size selection and purification were performed. The libraries were sequenced on an Illumina HiSeq2000 using paired-end 100 bp reads. In the authors' own workflow: SOAPnuke was used to process the raw data, throwing out any read that contained adapters or uncalled bases, had a mean Phred below 15, or lacked an exact constant-primer or identifier match. COPE v1.2.5 was used to merge the high-quality paired reads, and each unique nucleotide sequence was defined as a clonotype. Clonotypes were aligned to IMGT TRBV, TRBD and TRBJ reference segments using MiTCR v1.1. Only V-J combinations with frequency above 0.0001, covering about 99% of repertoires, were analysed. The TCS score was defined as the ratio of F50 (clonal expansion) to E x V (chaos), calculated using BLOSUM62-based TCRdist between CDR3 peptides within each V-J. Welch's t-statistics and random forest reduced around 510 V-J features to some 14, which were used in a naive Bayes classifier (R e1071). TCRdb itself trimmed the public reads at Q25 with fastp, ran MiXCR and retained productive beta chains. Identical CDR3 protein sequences are pooled into one entry, listed with their most common genes and DNA. It is TCRdb's table, rather than the study itself, that gives the V and J calls and clone size. The sample includes some 550,000 distinct CDR3 sequences, with more than 15% observed a single time. The ten largest clones add up to about 3.5% of the sample.

The sequence was obtained from a woman in her thirties or forties with Graves' ophthalmopathy. The sample was blood.

This receptor carries the CDR3 CAGSFQGDSTEAFF. The DNA sequence is as follows: TGTGCCGGCAGCTTCCAGGGGGATTCCACTGAAGCTTTCTTT. The chain is encoded by TRBV7-2 joined to TRBJ1-1; 7 middle bases align to TRBD1. Including the terminal cysteine and phenylalanine, the CDR3 comprises 14 residues. Only CDR3 DNA remains: 42 bases, in frame from the first base. Reading the germline V gene gives CDR1 SGHTA and CDR2 FQGNSA.